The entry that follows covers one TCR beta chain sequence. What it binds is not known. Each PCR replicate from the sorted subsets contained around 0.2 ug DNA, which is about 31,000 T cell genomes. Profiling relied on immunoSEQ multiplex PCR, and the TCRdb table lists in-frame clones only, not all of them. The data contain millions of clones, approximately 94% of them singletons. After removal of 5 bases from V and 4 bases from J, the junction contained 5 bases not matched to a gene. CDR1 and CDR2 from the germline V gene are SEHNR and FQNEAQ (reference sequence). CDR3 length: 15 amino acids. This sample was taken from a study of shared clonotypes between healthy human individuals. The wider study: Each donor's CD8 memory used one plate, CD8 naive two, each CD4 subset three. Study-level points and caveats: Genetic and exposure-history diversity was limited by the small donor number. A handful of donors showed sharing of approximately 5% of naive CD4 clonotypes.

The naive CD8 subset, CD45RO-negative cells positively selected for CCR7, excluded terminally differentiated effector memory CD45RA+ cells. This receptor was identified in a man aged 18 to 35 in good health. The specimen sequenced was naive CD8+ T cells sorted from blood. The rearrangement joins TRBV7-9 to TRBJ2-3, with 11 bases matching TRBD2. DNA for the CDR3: TGTGCCAGCAGCCTACTAGCGGGAGCCGCAGATACGCAGTATTTT. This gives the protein CASSLLAGAADTQYF.